These T cell receptor beta chains were read from a single sample in a study of blood T cell repertoires in COVID-19. Sequenced by immunoSEQ multiplex PCR; TCRdb stores in-frame clones only, minus some. The sample shows 140,000 to 150,000 clones, just under 80% of them seen only once. Material: peripheral blood. These receptor sequences come from a woman aged 55 to 70 with acute or convalescent COVID-19. Each CDR3 is given with its conserved first and last residue. D genes are given only for firm matches. Size is stated for part of the rows, as once, few or many counts, or as a class when the clone is expanded.

TRBJ1-3 | TRBV29-1 | NA | NA | TGCAGCGTTTCCGGGGGGTGGTATGGAAACACCATATATTTT | CSVSGGWYGNTIYF
TRBJ2-5 | TRBV21-1 | NA | NA | TGTGCCAGCAGCAAAAAAGGAGAAGGGGGCGAGGAGACCCAGTACTTC | CASSKKGEGGEETQYF
TRBJ2-3 | TRBV4-2 | NA | TRBD2 | TGTGCCAGCAGCCAGCGGGAGGGGTGGGCAGATACGCAGTATTTT | CASSQREGWADTQYF
TRBJ1-3 | TRBV18 | NA | TRBD1 | TGTGCCAGCTCACCTTACGCCGGGACAGGGTCTCTCTCTGGAAACACCATATATTTT | CASSPYAGTGSLSGNTIYF
TRBJ2-7 | TRBV18 | NA | TRBD1 | TGTGCCAGCTCTCTGGACAGGGGAGCTGATAACGAGCAGTACTTC | CASSLDRGADNEQYF
TRBJ1-1 | TRBV10-3 | NA | TRBD1 | TGTGCCATCAGGGCGACAGGGGACTTAACTACTGAAGCTTTCTTT | CAIRATGDLTTEAFF
TRBJ2-1 | TRBV7-9 | NA | TRBD2 | TGTGCCAGCAGCTTAGAGAGAGGTACTAGCGGGGCCTTCAATGAGCAGTTCTTC | CASSLERGTSGAFNEQFF
TRBJ2-7 | TRBV15 | NA | NA | TGTGCCACCAGCAAAGCCTCCCAGGGGCAGTACTTC | CATSKASQGQYF
TRBJ2-7 | TRBV28 | NA | NA | TGTGCCAGCAGTTTATGGGGGGCGGTTTACGAGCAGTACTTC | CASSLWGAVYEQYF
TRBJ2-1 | TRBV28 | NA | TRBD2 | TGTGCCAGCAGTTGGACTAGCGGGAGGTATAATGAGCAGTTCTTC | CASSWTSGRYNEQFF
TRBJ2-1 | TRBV25-1 | once | NA | TGTGCCAGCAGTGAATTTAGGACCCACGGGACAAGCAATGAGCAGTTCTTC | CASSEFRTHGTSNEQFF
TRBJ2-1 | TRBV5-1 | NA | TRBD2 | TGCGCCAGCTTGTGGGGGGGAAGTCAGTTCTTC | CASLWGGSQFF
TRBJ1-2 | TRBV7-8 | NA | TRBD1 | TGTGCCAGCAGCTTACTGCAGGGGGCCCACTATGGCTACACCTTC | CASSLLQGAHYGYTF
TRBJ2-3 | TRBV5-1 | NA | NA | TGCGCCAGCAGCTTGGTTACGGGAACGCAGTATTTT | CASSLVTGTQYF
TRBJ2-1 | TRBV30 | NA | NA | TGTGCCTGGAGTGTAGGCCAACTAGTGAATGAGCAGTTCTTC | CAWSVGQLVNEQFF